This TCR beta chain was sequenced in a study of OX40 agonist ivuxolimab in advanced cancers. Study-level background: Dose-escalation subjects each had hepatocellular carcinoma, melanoma, renal cell or head and neck cancer. Three patients responded partially, comprising one with hepatocellular carcinoma and two with cutaneous melanoma. Whole-study results and caveats: CD8+ T cells were the subset that, on average, had more expanded clones than CD4+.

This table comes from immunoSEQ multiplex PCR, and its TCRdb copy is limited to in-frame clones, with some not included. The sample lists tens of thousands of clones; 70% to 90% were seen once. Germline CDR1 reads GTSNPN; CDR2 reads SVGIG (reference sequence). This CDR3 region has 16 residues. V shed 2 bases, J shed 3 bases, and the junction held 8 bases outside the gene matches. This clone appeared once. Its matching antigen is unknown. J is TRBJ1-4 and V is TRBV30, with 8 bases aligning to TRBD1. This clonotype was sampled from an adult with an advanced solid tumor such as melanoma, head and neck, liver or kidney cancer. The input for sequencing was CD4+ or CD8+ T cells sorted from blood, taken in a trial of the OX40 agonist ivuxolimab. In DNA, the CDR3 is TGTGCCTGGAGTAAACAGGGGGAACGGGCTAATGAAAAACTGTTTTTT. It specifies CAWSKQGERANEKLFF.